This T cell receptor beta chain was sequenced for a study of T-cell reconstitution after alpha-beta-depleted transplantation in children. Unique molecular identifiers were incorporated when the TCRbeta library was constructed. TCRdb processed the PCR reads anew with MiXCR; each CDR3 protein has one entry. The data contain some 200,000 distinct CDR3 sequences, approximately 6.6% of them seen just once; the ten biggest clones take up roughly 3%. This clonotype was recorded at least ten times. J lost 5 bases, V lost 0 bases, and 5 bases had no gene match. This CDR3 is 15 amino acids long. From germline, CDR1 is DFQATT and CDR2 SNEGSKA (reference sequence).

This sequence was found in a human donor who donated a stem cell graft to a child with Wiskott-Aldrich syndrome. The chain employs TRBV20-1 and TRBJ2-3, with 10 bases fitting TRBD2. Material: PBMCs from the stem cell graft donor, obtained from the stem cell graft. CDR3 protein: CSAREAGGPKDTQYF. DNA of the CDR3: TGCAGTGCTAGAGAAGCGGGAGGGCCTAAAGATACGCAGTATTTT.